The rows below give T cell receptor beta chains drawn from one sample of a study of regulatory T cells in long-lasting Graves disease. MiXCR, applied by TCRdb to the multiplex PCR reads, yields one record per CDR3 protein. There are about 290,000 distinct CDR3 sequences in the sample; 22% occur only once, and just over 55% lies in the top ten. Here the sequenced sample was peripheral blood mononuclear cells (PBMCs), taken when the disease was refractory, from a patient treated with antithyroid drugs. Every receptor here comes from a female donor with Graves disease. The CDR3 runs from the conserved cysteine through the conserved F or W. The D gene is left open where the match is weak. For some rows the clone size is stated as once, few or many, or as a class when expanded; others skip it.

V gene,CDR3 length,J gene,D gene,clone size,CDR3 DNA,CDR3 protein
TRBV20-1,13,TRBJ1-6,TRBD1,many,TGCAGTGCTAGGGAGACAGGGGGTTCACCCCTCCACTTT,CSARETGGSPLHF
TRBV29-1,12,TRBJ2-2,TRBD1,-,TGCAGCGCCTCGACAGGGGGGGAAGAGCGGTTTTTT,CSASTGGEERFF
TRBV12-3/TRBV12-4,12,TRBJ1-1,-,few,TGTGCCAGCAGTTCCAGGGGCGCTGAAGCTTTCTTT,CASSSRGAEAFF
TRBV15,16,TRBJ2-1,TRBD1,few,TGTGCCACCAGCAGAGTCTGGGGACAGGGGAATGACGAGCAGTTCTTC,CATSRVWGQGNDEQFF
TRBV19,13,TRBJ2-5,-,once,TGTGCCAGTGATCTCCCAAGGGAGGAGACCCAGTACTTC,CASDLPREETQYF
TRBV6-1,16,TRBJ2-7,TRBD2,-,TGTGCCTCCCGCGAGGCTAGCGGGTTGGGGTCCTACGAGCAGTACTTC,CASREASGLGSYEQYF
TRBV3-1,13,TRBJ2-1,-,few,TGTGCCAGCAGCCAAGAGGGATTAAATGAGCAGTTCTTC,CASSQEGLNEQFF
TRBV6-5,14,TRBJ2-7,-,-,TGTGCCAGCAGTTACTCTCGGGGGAACCACGAGCAGTACTTC,CASSYSRGNHEQYF
TRBV2,15,TRBJ2-7,TRBD1,few,TGTGCCAGCAGCAATAAAACAGGGGCTTGGCGGGAGCAGTACTTC,CASSNKTGAWREQYF
TRBV14,16,TRBJ2-5,-,few,TGTGCCAGCAGTCAGAGACTAGTTTCGTCGGGAGAGACCCAGTACTTC,CASSQRLVSSGETQYF
TRBV7-2,15,TRBJ2-6,-,many,TGTGCCAGCAGCTTAGGGGCTGATGGGGCCAACGTCCTGACTTTC,CASSLGADGANVLTF
TRBV20-1,15,TRBJ2-5,-,-,TGCAGTGCTAGAGACGGGACTCCGTACCAAGAGACCCAGTACTTC,CSARDGTPYQETQYF
TRBV6-2/TRBV6-3,15,TRBJ2-3,-,-,TGTGCCAGCAGTCAAGGTTGGGGTGGAACAGATACGCAGTATTTT,CASSQGWGGTDTQYF
TRBV7-2,15,TRBJ2-3,TRBD2,-,TGTGCCAGCAGCCTGGCGGGAGAGGTGGCAGATACGCAGTATTTT,CASSLAGEVADTQYF
TRBV18,15,TRBJ2-5,TRBD2,-,TGTGCCAGCCAAGGGACTAGCGGCAACCAAGGGACCCAGTACTTC,CASQGTSGNQGTQYF
TRBV4-2,16,TRBJ1-3,TRBD1,many,TGTGCCAGCAGCCGGGACAGGGGGACCTCTGGAAACACCATATATTTT,CASSRDRGTSGNTIYF
TRBV5-8,12,TRBJ2-5,-,many,TGTGCCAGCAGCTTCTATGTGGAGACCCAGTACTTC,CASSFYVETQYF
TRBV7-9,13,TRBJ1-1,-,few,TGTGCCAGCAGCTTAGGGGGAGGGGACGCAGCTTTCTTT,CASSLGGGDAAFF
TRBV6-5,15,TRBJ2-7,-,-,TGTGCCAGCAGTTACCTTGGCCAGCCGGCGTACGAGCAGTACTTC,CASSYLGQPAYEQYF
TRBV7-9,14,TRBJ1-1,-,many,TGTGCCAGCTTGCGGGGGCCTATGAACACTGAAGCTTTCTTT,CASLRGPMNTEAFF
TRBV6-2/TRBV6-3,15,TRBJ2-5,-,-,TGTGCCAGCAGTTACGGTGGCCAAAGCCAAGAGACCCAGTACTTC,CASSYGGQSQETQYF
TRBV11-2,15,TRBJ1-1,-,many,TGTGCCAGCAGCTTAGATTCGGGCGGGTACACTGAAGCTTTCTTT,CASSLDSGGYTEAFF
TRBV6-1,13,TRBJ2-7,-,many,TGTGCCAGCAGCCGCGTCAGCTCATACGAGCAGTACTTC,CASSRVSSYEQYF
TRBV20-1,13,TRBJ2-7,-,few,TGCAGTGCTAGAGGGGGACTTACCTACGAGCAGTACTTC,CSARGGLTYEQYF
TRBV11-2,17,TRBJ2-4,-,many,TGTGCCAGCAGCTTAGGGCAGGTAGCCCTGGCCAAAAACATTCAGTACTTC,CASSLGQVALAKNIQYF
TRBV29-1,14,TRBJ2-7,-,few,TGCAGCGTTGAACAGGGTCACTCTATCTACGAGCAGTACTTC,CSVEQGHSIYEQYF
TRBV29-1,12,TRBJ1-1,-,many,TGCAGCGTTGAAGTTTCGGGTACTGAAGCTTTCTTT,CSVEVSGTEAFF
TRBV11-2,13,TRBJ2-5,-,many,TGTGCCAGCAGCGCCAGGGGAAGTGAGACCCAGTACTTC,CASSARGSETQYF
TRBV3-1,15,TRBJ2-2,-,few,TGTGCCAGCAGCCCGCGGTTGGGTATTGGCGGGGAGCTGTTTTTT,CASSPRLGIGGELFF
TRBV7-3,13,TRBJ1-1,TRBD1,-,TGTGCCAGCAGCCAAAGGACAGGGAATGAAGCTTTCTTT,CASSQRTGNEAFF
TRBV4-3,15,TRBJ2-7,-,-,TGCGCCAGCAGCCAGTCCGGGGGCTACAGCTACGAGCAGTACTTC,CASSQSGGYSYEQYF
TRBV4-3,13,TRBJ2-7,-,-,TGCGCCAGCAGCCAAGTAAGGGGTGGCGAGCAGTACTTC,CASSQVRGGEQYF
TRBV3-1,16,TRBJ2-2,TRBD2,-,TGTGCCAGCAGCCCGAGTACCGGGAGGGCCTTCGGGGAGCTGTTTTTT,CASSPSTGRAFGELFF
TRBV27,16,TRBJ2-3,-,-,TGTGCCAGCAGTTTATCGGATAGATTGGAGGCAGATACGCAGTATTTT,CASSLSDRLEADTQYF
TRBV3-1,16,TRBJ2-5,TRBD2,many,TGTGCCAGCAGCCAGGTAGCGGGATACAGCCAAGAGACCCAGTACTTC,CASSQVAGYSQETQYF
TRBV5-1,14,TRBJ1-1,-,-,TGCGCCAGCAGCTCCGGGACCGCCTACACTGAAGCTTTCTTT,CASSSGTAYTEAFF
TRBV7-2,14,TRBJ2-7,-,many,TGTGCCAGCAGCTTAGTGTGGCCAGACTACGAGCAGTACTTC,CASSLVWPDYEQYF
TRBV7-2,15,TRBJ1-5,-,many,TGTGCCAGCAGCCTCACAGGGTTGAGCAATCAGCCCCAGCATTTT,CASSLTGLSNQPQHF
TRBV28,15,TRBJ1-2,TRBD1,many,TGTGCCAGCAGTTCAGGGGGGCGACCTAACTATGGCTACACCTTC,CASSSGGRPNYGYTF
TRBV28,19,TRBJ2-7,TRBD1,many,TGTGCCAGCAGGGGATATCGGGACAGGGTCGGTTCGAGGGCTTACGAGCAGTACTTC,CASRGYRDRVGSRAYEQYF
TRBV29-1,11,TRBJ1-1,-,many,TGCAGCGCCACAAAGGACACTGAAGCTTTCTTT,CSATKDTEAFF
TRBV28,16,TRBJ2-6,-,many,TGTGCCAGCAGTATCCTGACAGTAACCGGGGCCAACGTCCTGACTTTC,CASSILTVTGANVLTF
TRBV27,14,TRBJ2-7,TRBD1,-,TGTGCCAGCAGAACCGGGACAGAAATAGACGAGCAGTACTTC,CASRTGTEIDEQYF
TRBV6-1,16,TRBJ1-4,TRBD1,-,TGTGCCAGCAGTGAAAGGCCCGACAGGGACTTAGGGGAACTGTTTTTT,CASSERPDRDLGELFF
TRBV28,18,TRBJ2-4,TRBD2,-,TGTGCCAGCAGTTTATCCTATTGGGGGGGGAAATCCAAAAACATTCAGTACTTC,CASSLSYWGGKSKNIQYF
TRBV20-1,15,TRBJ1-1,-,many,TGCAGTGCTAGAGACCGTAGGGCTGGGGGTTCTGAAGCTTTCTTT,CSARDRRAGGSEAFF
TRBV11-2,20,TRBJ2-1,TRBD2,once,TGTGCCAGCAGCTTATCAGCCCCTCAGCTTCTAGCGGAACCGGGGAATGAGCAGTTCTTC,CASSLSAPQLLAEPGNEQFF
TRBV6-2/TRBV6-3,14,TRBJ1-5,-,many,TGTGCCAGCAGTTTTAGCAGGGTTGATCAGCCCCAGCATTTT,CASSFSRVDQPQHF